A selection of T cell receptor beta chains follows, all from one sample in a study of blood T cell repertoires in COVID-19. Data came from immunoSEQ multiplex PCR; TCRdb stores just in-frame clones and leaves some out. This sample has around 100,000 clones; approximately 90% occur once, and the top ten carry approximately 3%. The material sequenced was peripheral blood. These receptors were taken from a man between 50 and 59 years old in a cohort sampled during active COVID-19. Both conserved end residues are part of each CDR3. D genes are given only for firm matches. Clone size is shown for a subset of rows, as once, few, many or a class of expanded clone.

cdr3_nt cdr3_aa clone_size j_call d_call v_call
TGTGCCAGCAGCTTAGCGGGGGGGCCCATAGATACGCAGTATTTT CASSLAGGPIDTQYF NA TRBJ2-3 TRBD2 TRBV7-3
TGTGCCAGCAGTGAACTAGCGGGGAACACAGATACGCAGTATTTT CASSELAGNTDTQYF NA TRBJ2-3 TRBD2 TRBV2
TGTGCCAGCATCGGACCGGGACAGGGCTACACCTTC CASIGPGQGYTF NA TRBJ1-2 TRBD1 TRBV28
TGCGCCAGCAGCCAAGTTCAGGGGGCAGTTGAAGGCTACACCTTC CASSQVQGAVEGYTF NA TRBJ1-2 TRBD1 TRBV4-1
TGTGCCAGCAGCACCCGACAGCGAGAAGCTTTCTTT CASSTRQREAFF NA TRBJ1-1 NA TRBV13
TGTGCCAGCAGGCCCCGACAGGGAAACCCCACAGATACGCAGTATTTT CASRPRQGNPTDTQYF NA TRBJ2-3 TRBD1 TRBV7-9
TGTGCCAGCAGTTTGAGGCTCCGGTCACCCCTCCACTTT CASSLRLRSPLHF NA TRBJ1-6 NA TRBV27
TGTGCCAGCTCACCGGACAGTTCCACAGATACGCAGTATTTT CASSPDSSTDTQYF NA TRBJ2-3 NA TRBV18
TGTGCCAGTAGTATGTCAAGCTCAGGTCACAATCAGCCCCAGCATTTT CASSMSSSGHNQPQHF NA TRBJ1-5 NA TRBV19
TGTGCCAGCAGCCCCGGGGAGCTATATGGCTACACCTTC CASSPGELYGYTF NA TRBJ1-2 NA TRBV7-2
TGCGCCAGCAGCTTAGACCCGGGACTAGCAGAGACCCAGTACTTC CASSLDPGLAETQYF NA TRBJ2-5 TRBD2 TRBV5-1
TGTGCCAGCAGGAGTTCAGGAGGTTACAATGAGCAGTTCTTC CASRSSGGYNEQFF once TRBJ2-1 NA TRBV11-2
TGTGCCAGTAGCCGGGGGGCAGGGTTGAACACCGGGGAGCTGTTTTTT CASSRGAGLNTGELFF NA TRBJ2-2 NA TRBV19
TGCAGCGTTGAAGATCTCCGGGGTGGCTACACCTTC CSVEDLRGGYTF few TRBJ1-2 NA TRBV29-1
TGTGCCAGCAGTCGGGCGGGCGGTGAATCCTACAATGAGCAGTTCTTC CASSRAGGESYNEQFF NA TRBJ2-1 NA TRBV11-3